This TCR beta chain was recorded in a study of vaccination effects on CD4 cells after COVID-19. Within the ViraFEST assay, antigen-specific CD4+ T cells underwent expansion with viral peptide pools prior to sequencing. Cells that had been cultured for 10 days were the source of isolated CD4+ T cells. Absence of prior SARS-CoV-2 infection characterized the vaccine recipients, who showed negative nucleocapsid antibodies. Wells each received over 1.5 million PBMC, cultured with around 10 IU/ml IL-2 and around 10 ug/ml peptides. A word on this clone: The antigen is not known.

CDR3 length: 15 residues. Between the trimmed V and J ends, which lost 4 bases and 3 bases, there was a span of 13 bases. Germline values: CDR1 SGHTA, CDR2 FQGNSA. Assay used: immunoSEQ multiplex PCR; TCRdb lists only in-frame clones, some missing. The repertoire holds some 65,000 clones, approximately 79% seen once, with 2.8% in the top ten. The receptor's source is a human donor who received a COVID-19 vaccine. Here the sequenced sample was CD4+ T cells from PBMCs cultured with HCoV-NL63 spike peptides, taken before COVID-19 vaccination. The chain uses TRBV7-2 and TRBJ1-5; D is unresolved. CDR3 protein: CASSSHRRFNQPQHF. The CDR3 DNA reads as TGTGCCAGCAGCTCCCACCGGCGATTCAATCAGCCCCAGCATTTT.